The entry below describes one T cell receptor (beta chain). Its antigen specificity is not known. Base qualities are not recorded, but no much larger clone differs from it by a single base. The record originates from a study of blood T cells in healthy people across ages (dated by TCRdb to about 2015). Context from the whole study: In model experiments, template switching captured roughly one uniquely barcoded TCR beta cDNA molecule for every two T cells. To avoid experimental bias, donors of different ages were spread randomly across the sequencing lanes. Donors were grouped into four age groups: young (average approximately 15 years), middle-aged (under 40), aged (roughly 67) and long-lived (approximately 75). Using deep sequencing normalized with unique cDNA molecular identifiers, the study measured how TCR beta repertoire diversity changes with age. Two additional independent replicas of 1 million unique cDNA reads from the same blood draw were analyzed for two donors (one aged 18 to 30 and one aged 80 or older).

General findings and caveats noted by the study authors: As age increased, observed TCR beta diversity per million T cells dropped in a roughly linear way, and a significant reduction was already evident by age approximately 40. Estimates of total diversity from one million sequenced T cells were regarded as lower bounds and underestimates. Observed TCR beta diversity correlated strongly with the percentage of naive T cells measured by flow cytometry. Since profiling was done on bulk unsorted PBMCs, naive and antigen-experienced compartments could not be conclusively compared. Because the CMV infection status of the donors was unknown, age-related changes in expanded clonotypes may potentially have been confounded. Compared with the aged group, the long-lived group had more naive CD4+ T cells, fewer expanded clones and increased TCR diversity, suggesting age selection.

Libraries were constructed by 5' RACE. Sequencer: Illumina HiSeq 2500. A second PCR of roughly 6 to 11 cycles was run with a J-beta primer mix and a sample-barcoded 5' primer. A unique molecular identifier was introduced onto each TCR beta cDNA molecule by a template-switch 5' adaptor carrying 12 random nucleotides. At least 3 million CDR3-containing paired-end reads were obtained from each sample. First-strand cDNA was synthesized from all RNA with the Mint cDNA synthesis kit, primed by a TRBC-specific oligonucleotide. All cDNA was treated with uracil-DNA glycosylase and then went through a first 18-cycle PCR with the universal primers M1SS and BC2_uni_R. The original pipeline was this. For normalization, 1 million high-quality reads, each with a distinct molecular identifier, were randomly selected from each sample. Instead of being binned into consensus sequences, reads with shared molecular identifiers were discarded. MiTCR, run with a Q25 quality threshold and the strictest error-elimination algorithm, handled CDR3 identification, clonotype clustering and error correction. A nonparametric unseen species model with Euler transformation was used to estimate a lower bound on total TCR beta diversity. The public reads were reanalyzed by TCRdb: fastp trimming at Q25, MiXCR alignment, in-frame beta chains only. For every CDR3 protein sequence, its rows merge into one entry that carries the most common genes and DNA. TCRdb assigned the V and J calls; the authors' analysis was not used. The sample records 650,000 to 900,000 distinct CDR3 sequences, around 68% of which are singletons. The ten largest clones take up around a quarter of the sample.

Systemically healthy Caucasian individuals from Russia, 39 in total and aged about 6 to 100 years, were included as donors. Each donor gave 8 to 10 milliliters of peripheral blood, collected into EDTA-treated Vacutainer tubes. Ficoll-Paque density-gradient centrifugation was used to isolate PBMCs, with at least 6.5 million per sample. Trizol reagent was used to extract total RNA from the PBMCs, yielding at least 5.5 micrograms per sample. For every donor, flow cytometry on a PBMC aliquot measured the percentage of naive CD45RAhigh/CD27high T cells. The receptor's source is a young man in good health. The sample was blood.

The DNA reads as follows: TGCGCCAGCAGCTTCCTTGGGACAGAAAACATTCAGTACTTC. This gives the protein CASSFLGTENIQYF. In this chain, TRBV5-1 is recombined with TRBJ2-4, with 7 junctional bases fitting TRBD1. CDR1 SGHRS and CDR2 YFSETQ are derived from the germline V gene. The CDR3 goes from the cysteine to the phenylalanine over 14 residues. Only the CDR3 DNA stays, 42 bases, in frame from base 1. From V the trimming removes 2 bases and from J it removes 5 bases, while the gene matches leave 4 bases of the junction unaccounted for.